One T cell receptor (beta chain) is described in this entry. The antigen is unknown. CD4+CD25+CD127- Tregs, CD4+CD25- non-Tregs, CD4 and CD8 cells were sorted. The source of the sample is a study of Tregs in tolerant kidney transplant recipients. Points from the study as a whole: Few patients were studied, so findings need validation in larger groups. This study did not directly address biological reproducibility.

Deletions cut 7 bases from V and 7 bases from J, with 5 bases between. The CDR3 length is 10 residues. Germline loops: CDR1 MRHNA, CDR2 SNTAGT. The method was immunoSEQ multiplex PCR; TCRdb's version includes in-frame clones alone and lacks a portion of them. Counted here are tens of thousands of clones, roughly 89% occurring once; the ten biggest clones make up roughly 4.5%. Sequencing used CD4+ T cells from blood. J is TRBJ1-3 and V is TRBV6-4; D unresolved. The sequence was collected from a human donor in good health. The CDR3 DNA sequence: TGTGCCAGCAAGGATAACACCATATATTTT. It encodes CASKDNTIYF.